The next 16 T cell receptor beta chains were all read from a single sample in a study of cytomegalovirus exposure and HLA in healthy donors listed by TCRdb under 2017. Libraries were built with the immunoSEQ multiplex PCR assay. The clones in this table, taken by TCRdb from immuneACCESS, are in-frame only. Not every clone is retained; where verified, under half of the shortfall comes from an unresolved V gene, and the cause of the rest is unknown. Within this sample are about 120,000 clones, with about 88% of them counted one time only. The ten largest clones represent roughly 1.2% of the sample. The sequenced sample consisted of PBMCs. These receptor sequences come from a woman aged 18-30 years in good health and CMV-seronegative.

The J gene is TRBJ1-1, the V gene TRBV5-1; 11 positions match TRBD1. Trimming took 4 bases from V and 0 from J; bases not matched to a gene: 2. Germline V gene lookup returns CDR1 SGHRS and CDR2 YFSETQ. The CDR3 spans 15 residues. This chain's CDR3 is CASSRTGGLNTEAFF. CDR3 bases: TGCGCCAGCAGCCGGACAGGGGGCTTGAACACTGAAGCTTTCTTT.

The chain employs TRBV19 and TRBJ2-7; D not resolved. This CDR3 comprises 12 residues. Germline V gene lookup returns CDR1 LNHDA and CDR2 SQIVND (reference sequence). V was clipped by 5 bases and J by 5 bases, with 10 bases between them. Written as DNA, the CDR3 is TGTGCCAGTAGTGAGTGGTCCCACGAGCAGTACTTC. Translated: CASSEWSHEQYF. Using reference TRBV19 and TRBJ2-7 for the parts outside the CDR3, the full variable domain is DGGITQSPKYLFRKEGQNVTLSCEQNLNHDAMYWYRQDPGQGLRLIYYSQIVNDFQKGDIAEGYSVSREKKESFPLTVTSAQKNPTAFYLCASSEWSHEQYFGPGTRLTVT.

The CDR3 sequence: CASSSKTGAKNIQYF. CDR3 bases: TGTGCCAGCAGCTCAAAGACAGGGGCCAAAAACATTCAGTACTTC. The V and J genes are TRBV5-4 and TRBJ2-4, with TRBD1 identical over 7 bases. The CDR3 consists of 15 residues. Germline-derived CDR1 and CDR2 are SGHNT and YYREEE (reference sequence). V lost 3 bases, J lost 1 base, and 4 bases stayed unmatched.

This CDR3 reads CASVGGTNEQFF. The DNA of the CDR3 is TGTGCCAGCGTGGGGGGTACCAATGAGCAGTTCTTC. V usage is TRBV27 and J usage is TRBJ2-1; D is perhaps TRBD2 (6 bases). The V gene lost 8 bases and the J gene lost 6 bases, with 11 bases spanning the gap. The germline V gene has CDR1 MNHEY and CDR2 SMNVEV (reference sequence). There are 12 residues in the CDR3.

V and J are TRBV18 and TRBJ1-3, with 7 bases lining up with TRBD1. V dropped 2 bases and J dropped 0; count of bases not matched to a gene: 10. Germline CDR1 and CDR2: KGHSH and LQKENI. This CDR3 comprises 18 residues. The CDR3 is CASSPNIGGISSGNTIYF. DNA for the CDR3: TGTGCCAGCTCACCAAATATAGGGGGCATTAGCTCTGGAAACACCATATATTTT.

The genes are TRBV6-1 and TRBJ2-4; D is unresolved. The CDR3 runs to 13 residues. Germline V lookup: CDR1 MNHNS, CDR2 SASEGT. V was cut by 6 bases and J by 5 bases, with 11 bases left in between. The CDR3 spells CASRVGGQNIQYF. For the CDR3, the DNA is TGTGCCAGCAGGGTTGGTGGGCAAAACATTCAGTACTTC.

The gene calls are TRBV9 and TRBJ2-6, with D perhaps TRBD1 (6 bases). From germline, CDR1 is SGDLS and CDR2 YYNGEE. The CDR3 length is 19 residues. V was clipped by 3 bases and J by 1 base, with 20 bases between them. The CDR3 spells CASSAPPDTGQSGANVLTF. In DNA, the CDR3 is TGTGCCAGCAGCGCGCCACCGGATACTGGACAGTCTGGGGCCAACGTCCTGACTTTC.

The gene calls are TRBV5-1 and TRBJ2-7; D uncertain. The V gene's germline CDR1 is SGHRS and CDR2 YFSETQ. This CDR3 spans 15 amino acids. V lost 0 bases and J 9 bases, leaving 19 bases between the germline ends. DNA of the CDR3: TGCGCCAGCAGCTTGGCCTCGAGACCAGAGGCTTTGCAGTACTTC. Translated: CASSLASRPEALQYF.

The J gene is TRBJ2-2, the V gene TRBV27; TRBD1 matches 9 bases. The trim removed 7 bases at V and 5 bases at J, leaving 17 bases unmatched. Germline V CDR1 and CDR2: MNHEY, SMNVEV (reference sequence). This CDR3 spans 18 amino acids. CDR3 sequence: CASTAGTGWEVGTGELFF. The CDR3 coding sequence is TGTGCCAGCACCGCTGGGACAGGGTGGGAGGTGGGGACCGGGGAGCTGTTTTTT.

The chain uses TRBV6-6 and TRBJ1-1, with 10 positions matching TRBD1. Trimming at V came to 5 bases and at J to 2 bases, leaving 8 bases not matched to a gene. This CDR3 has 16 residues. Germline V lookup: CDR1 MNHNY, CDR2 SVGAGI (reference sequence). The CDR3 here is CASSPWDRGFNTEAFF. In nucleotides, the CDR3 is TGTGCCAGCAGTCCATGGGACAGGGGTTTCAACACTGAAGCTTTCTTT.

The chain has TRBV5-6 and TRBJ1-1; no clear D gene. CDR3 size: 13 residues. Germline V gene data show CDR1 as SGHDT and CDR2 as YYEEEE. Trimming left V 0 bases short and J 11 bases short, with 14 bases between. CDR3 protein: CASSLVSRDSAFF. The CDR3 nucleotides are TGTGCCAGCAGCTTGGTATCCCGTGACTCTGCTTTCTTT. The full variable domain, with the rest looked up from reference TRBV5-6 and TRBJ1-1, is DAGVTQSPTHLIKTRGQQVTLRCSPKSGHDTVSWYQQALGQGPQFIFQYYEEEERQRGNFPDRFSGHQFPNYSSELNVNALLLGDSALYLCASSLVSRDSAFFGQGTRLTVV.

This clone was seen a handful of times. The rearrangement links TRBV7-8 to TRBJ1-5; 8 bases align to TRBD1. V shed 3 bases, J shed 2 bases, and the junction held 0 bases outside the gene matches. Per the germline V gene, CDR1 is SGHVS and CDR2 is FQNEAQ. This CDR3 spans 14 amino acids. CDR3 sequence (DNA): TGTGCCAGCAGCTTGGACAGGGGCAATCAGCCCCAGCATTTT. Residues: CASSLDRGNQPQHF.

The J gene is TRBJ2-7, the V gene TRBV2; 7 bases line up with TRBD1. Trimming cost V 2 bases and J 3 bases; bases outside gene matches: 7. The CDR3 sequence is 15 residues long. The germline gives CDR1 SNHLY, CDR2 FYNNEI. CDR3 loop: CASSEIGQANYEQYF. The CDR3 DNA follows: TGTGCCAGCAGTGAAATAGGACAGGCGAACTACGAGCAGTACTTC.

The chain recombines TRBV5-1 with TRBJ2-3; D is undetermined. The V end was cut by 0 bases, the J end by 0 bases, with 8 bases between. There are 15 residues in the CDR3. Germline-derived CDR1 and CDR2 are SGHRS and YFSETQ. Here the CDR3 DNA reads TGCGCCAGCAGCTTGGGGCAGACTAGCACAGATACGCAGTATTTT. Its translation is CASSLGQTSTDTQYF.

V usage is TRBV18 and J usage is TRBJ2-7; TRBD1 matches 10 bases. The CDR3 runs to 15 residues. The J segment lost 5 bases and the V segment lost 0 bases, leaving 4 bases of the junction unmatched. Per germline, CDR1 KGHSH and CDR2 LQKENI. The CDR3 loop reads CASSPPRQGANEQYF. In nucleotides, the CDR3 is TGTGCCAGCTCACCACCAAGACAGGGGGCCAACGAGCAGTACTTC.

The CDR3 coding sequence is TGTGCCAGCAGGGAGGACAGGGGGAACACTGAAGCTTTCTTT. Its protein product is CASREDRGNTEAFF. The chain combines TRBV25-1 with TRBJ1-1; 9 nucleotides match TRBD1. The CDR3 runs 14 residues. Trimming removed 6 bases from V and 1 base from J; junction bases left unmatched: 3. The V gene's germline CDR1 is MGHDK and CDR2 SYGVNS.